This TCR beta chain came from a study of control samples from healthy donors and cancer patients. The method was immunoSEQ multiplex PCR; TCRdb's version includes in-frame clones alone and lacks a portion of them. The sample contains about 98,000 clones, 70% to 80% of which appear only once. CDR1 MNHEY and CDR2 SVGEGT come from the germline V gene. CDR3 length: 13 amino acids. The V end lost 0 bases, the J end lost 10 bases, and 10 bases lay between the germline ends. The origin of this receptor is a woman aged 25 to 39 in good health. The V call is TRBV6-2 or TRBV6-3, the J call TRBJ2-1; D not certain. The sequenced sample consisted of blood. Written as DNA, the CDR3 is TGTGCCAGCAGTTACTCGACCCCCTACGAGCAGTTCTTC. Its protein is CASSYSTPYEQFF.